This TCR beta chain came from a study of identical twins. Study-level points and caveats: It was out-of-frame TCR alpha sharing in monozygotic twins that models underestimated. With abundant cord blood beta clonotypes, insertions were fewer; memory repertoires showed no such pattern.

V dropped 6 bases and J dropped 8; count of bases not matched to a gene: 9. The length of the CDR3 is 13 residues. Germline V gives CDR1 KGHSH, CDR2 LQKENI. A universal primer site was incorporated via template switching, and the cDNA contained unique molecular identifiers. TCRdb recomputed calls from the 5' RACE reads with MiXCR, one row per CDR3 protein. Of about 480,000 distinct CDR3 sequences listed, approximately 15% are singletons. As regards this clonotype: Its antigen is not known.

These data also featured in a second study, about yellow fever vaccine responses in identical twins.

Sequencing used CD4+ T cells sorted from blood. The chain couples TRBV18 to TRBJ2-5, with 7 bases lining up with TRBD1. This receptor was identified in a woman younger than 30 in good health. In nucleotides, the CDR3 is TGTGCCAGCTCCCAAGGCCGGGACAGAACCCAGTACTTC. It encodes CASSQGRDRTQYF.